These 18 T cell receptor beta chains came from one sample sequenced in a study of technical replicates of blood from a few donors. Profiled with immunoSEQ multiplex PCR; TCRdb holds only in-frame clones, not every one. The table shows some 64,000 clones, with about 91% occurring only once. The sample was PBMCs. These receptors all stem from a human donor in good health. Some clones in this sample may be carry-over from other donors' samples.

The CDR3 coding sequence is TGCGCCAGCAGCTTGGTACCGGCTGAAGCTTTCTTT. Translated, it gives CASSLVPAEAFF. V is TRBV5-1 and J is TRBJ1-1; D uncertain. Germline lookup yields CDR1 SGHRS and CDR2 YFSETQ. The CDR3 runs to 12 residues. With 0 bases removed from V and 6 bases from J, the gap between germline ends came to 6 bases.

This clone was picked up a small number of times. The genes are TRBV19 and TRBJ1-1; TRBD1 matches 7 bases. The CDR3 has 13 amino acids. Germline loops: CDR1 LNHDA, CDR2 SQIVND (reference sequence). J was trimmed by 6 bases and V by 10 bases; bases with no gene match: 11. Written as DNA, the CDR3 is TGTGCCACTAGCAGCGGGCAGGGGGCTGAAGCTTTCTTT. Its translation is CATSSGQGAEAFF.

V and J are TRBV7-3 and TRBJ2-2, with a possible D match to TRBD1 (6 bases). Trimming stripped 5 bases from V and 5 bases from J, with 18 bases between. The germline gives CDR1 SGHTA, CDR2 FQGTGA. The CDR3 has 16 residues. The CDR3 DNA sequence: TGTGCCAGCAGCCAATCGGATGTAGGGGGTACCGGGGAGCTGTTTTTT. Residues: CASSQSDVGGTGELFF. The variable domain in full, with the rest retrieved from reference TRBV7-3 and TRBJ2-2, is GAGVSQTPSNKVTEKGKYVELRCDPISGHTALYWYRQSLGQGPEFLIYFQGTGAADDSGLPNDRFFAVRPEGSVSTLKIQRTERGDSAVYLCASSQSDVGGTGELFFGEGSRLTVL.

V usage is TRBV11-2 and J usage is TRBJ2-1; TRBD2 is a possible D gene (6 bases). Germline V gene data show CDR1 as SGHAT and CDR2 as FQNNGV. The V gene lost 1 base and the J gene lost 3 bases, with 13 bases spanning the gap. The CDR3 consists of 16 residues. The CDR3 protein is CASSLVTGGLYNEQFF. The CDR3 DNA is TGTGCCAGCAGCTTAGTTACCGGGGGACTCTACAATGAGCAGTTCTTC.

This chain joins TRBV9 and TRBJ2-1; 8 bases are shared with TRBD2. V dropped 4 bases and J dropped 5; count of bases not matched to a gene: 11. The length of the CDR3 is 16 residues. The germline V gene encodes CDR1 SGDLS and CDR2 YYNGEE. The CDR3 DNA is TGTGCCAGCAGCCCCCGGACTAGCAGGTGGGACAATGAGCAGTTCTTC. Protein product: CASSPRTSRWDNEQFF. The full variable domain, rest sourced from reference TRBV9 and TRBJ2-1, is DSGVTQTPKHLITATGQRVTLRCSPRSGDLSVYWYQQSLDQGLQFLIQYYNGEERAKGNILERFSAQQFPDLHSELNLSSLELGDSALYFCASSPRTSRWDNEQFFGPGTRLTVL.

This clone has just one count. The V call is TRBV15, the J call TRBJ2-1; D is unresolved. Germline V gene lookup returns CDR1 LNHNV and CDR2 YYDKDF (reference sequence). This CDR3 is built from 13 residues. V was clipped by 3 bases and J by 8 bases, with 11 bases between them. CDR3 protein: CATSSSGSHEQFF. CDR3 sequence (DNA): TGTGCCACCAGCAGCTCAGGAAGTCATGAGCAGTTCTTC. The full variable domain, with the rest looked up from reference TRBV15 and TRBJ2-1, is DAMVIQNPRYQVTQFGKPVTLSCSQTLNHNVMYWYQQKSSQAPKLLFHYYDKDFNNEADTPDNFQSRRPNTSFCFLDIRSPGLGDTAMYLCATSSSGSHEQFFGPGTRLTVL.

CDR3 sequence reads: CASSQDSQSYEQYF. For the CDR3, the DNA is TGCGCCAGCAGTCAGGACAGCCAGTCCTACGAGCAGTACTTC. The chain links TRBV5-1 to TRBJ2-7; TRBD1 is a possible D gene (6 bases). The CDR3 is made up of 14 amino acids. Germline V gene lookup returns CDR1 SGHRS and CDR2 YFSETQ. Trimming removed 5 bases at V and 1 base at J, with 13 bases between. Looking up the rest from reference TRBV5-1 and TRBJ2-7 gives the full variable domain: KAGVTQTPRYLIKTRGQQVTLSCSPISGHRSVSWYQQTPGQGLQFLFEYFSETQRNKGNFPGRFSGRQFSNSRSEMNVSTLELGDSALYLCASSQDSQSYEQYFGPGTRLTVT.

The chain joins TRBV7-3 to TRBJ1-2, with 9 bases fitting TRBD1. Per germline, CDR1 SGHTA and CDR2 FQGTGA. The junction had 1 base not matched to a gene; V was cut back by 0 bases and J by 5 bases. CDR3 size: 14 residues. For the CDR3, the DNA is TGTGCCAGCAGCTTAACGGGGACAGGGTATGGCTACACCTTC. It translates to CASSLTGTGYGYTF.

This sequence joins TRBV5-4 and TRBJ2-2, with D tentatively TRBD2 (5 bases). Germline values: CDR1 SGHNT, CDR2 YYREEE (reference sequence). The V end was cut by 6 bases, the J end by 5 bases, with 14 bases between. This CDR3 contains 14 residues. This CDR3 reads CASTEGQETGELFF. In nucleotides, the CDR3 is TGTGCCAGCACCGAGGGCCAGGAGACCGGGGAGCTGTTTTTT.

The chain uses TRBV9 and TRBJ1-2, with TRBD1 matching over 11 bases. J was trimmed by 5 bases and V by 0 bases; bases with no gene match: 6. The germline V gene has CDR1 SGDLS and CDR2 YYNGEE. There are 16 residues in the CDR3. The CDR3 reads CASSVGGQGVWYGYTF. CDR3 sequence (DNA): TGTGCCAGCAGCGTAGGGGGACAGGGGGTATGGTATGGCTACACCTTC.

This CDR3 reads CASSLAPRQGKETQYF. In DNA form, the CDR3 reads TGTGCCAGCAGCTTAGCCCCCAGACAGGGTAAAGAGACCCAGTACTTC. This chain links TRBV11-2 with TRBJ2-5; 7 bases are shared with TRBD1. The CDR3 runs 16 residues. Germline V gene data show CDR1 as SGHAT and CDR2 as FQNNGV. V was pared by 1 base and J by 3 bases, with 8 bases of the junction left unmatched.

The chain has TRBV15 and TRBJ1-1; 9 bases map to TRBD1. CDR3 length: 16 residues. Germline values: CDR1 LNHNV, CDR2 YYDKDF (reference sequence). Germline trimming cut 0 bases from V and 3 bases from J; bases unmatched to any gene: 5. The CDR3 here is CATSRDPGTGYTEAFF. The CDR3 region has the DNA TGTGCCACCAGCAGAGATCCTGGGACAGGGTACACTGAAGCTTTCTTT.

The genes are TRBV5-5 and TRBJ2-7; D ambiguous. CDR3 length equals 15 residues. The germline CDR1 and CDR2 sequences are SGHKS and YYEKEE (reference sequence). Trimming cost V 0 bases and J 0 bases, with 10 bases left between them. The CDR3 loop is CASSLGGSSSYEQYF. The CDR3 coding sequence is TGTGCCAGCAGCTTGGGCGGCAGCTCCTCCTACGAGCAGTACTTC.

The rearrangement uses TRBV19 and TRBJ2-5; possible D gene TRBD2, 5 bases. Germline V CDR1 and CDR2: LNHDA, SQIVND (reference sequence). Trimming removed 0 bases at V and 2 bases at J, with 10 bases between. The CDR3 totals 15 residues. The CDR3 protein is CASSIEVSGQETQYF. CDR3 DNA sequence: TGTGCCAGTAGTATAGAAGTGAGCGGACAAGAGACCCAGTACTTC. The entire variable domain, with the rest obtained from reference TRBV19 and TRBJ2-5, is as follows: DGGITQSPKYLFRKEGQNVTLSCEQNLNHDAMYWYRQDPGQGLRLIYYSQIVNDFQKGDIAEGYSVSREKKESFPLTVTSAQKNPTAFYLCASSIEVSGQETQYFGPGTRLLVL.

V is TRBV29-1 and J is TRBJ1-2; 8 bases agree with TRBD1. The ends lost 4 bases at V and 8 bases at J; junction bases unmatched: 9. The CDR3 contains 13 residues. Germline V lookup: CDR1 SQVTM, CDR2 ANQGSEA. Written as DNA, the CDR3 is TGCAGCGTTGGGGGGCAGGGGGCGCGGGGCTACACCTTC. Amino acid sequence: CSVGGQGARGYTF.

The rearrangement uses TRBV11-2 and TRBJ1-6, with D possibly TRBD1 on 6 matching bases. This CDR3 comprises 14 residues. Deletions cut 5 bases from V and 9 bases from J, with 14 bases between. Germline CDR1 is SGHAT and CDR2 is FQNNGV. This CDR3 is CASSQGWGFSPLHF. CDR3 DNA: TGTGCCAGCAGCCAGGGGTGGGGGTTTTCACCCCTCCACTTT. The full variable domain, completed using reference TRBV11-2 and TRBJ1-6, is EAGVAQSPRYKIIEKRQSVAFWCNPISGHATLYWYQQILGQGPKLLIQFQNNGVVDDSQLPKDRFSAERLKGVDSTLKIQPAKLEDSAVYLCASSQGWGFSPLHFGNGTRLTVT.

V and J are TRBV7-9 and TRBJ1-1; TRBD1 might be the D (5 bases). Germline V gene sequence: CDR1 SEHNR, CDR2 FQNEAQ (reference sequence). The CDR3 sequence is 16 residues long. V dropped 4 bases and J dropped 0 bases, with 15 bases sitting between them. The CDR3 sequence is CASSSDPRVMNTEAFF. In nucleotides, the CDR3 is TGTGCCAGCAGCTCAGACCCCAGGGTAATGAACACTGAAGCTTTCTTT.

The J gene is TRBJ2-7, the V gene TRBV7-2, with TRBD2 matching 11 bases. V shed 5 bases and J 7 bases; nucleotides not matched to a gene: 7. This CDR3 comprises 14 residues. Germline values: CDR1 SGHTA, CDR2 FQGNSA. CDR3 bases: TGTGCCAGCAGCGATAGCGGGGGGGTTGGGGAGCAGTACTTC. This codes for CASSDSGGVGEQYF. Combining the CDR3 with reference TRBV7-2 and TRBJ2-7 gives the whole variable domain GAGVSQSPSNKVTEKGKDVELRCDPISGHTALYWYRQSLGQGLEFLIYFQGNSAPDKSGLPSDRFSAERTGGSVSTLTIQRTQQEDSAVYLCASSDSGGVGEQYFGPGTRLTVT.